Below are 17 T cell receptor beta chains sequenced from a single sample in a study of T cells in Graves' hyperthyroidism and ophthalmopathy. The source material, RNA transcripts, was used to amplify TCR beta CDR3 regions. Researchers ran a first-round RT-PCR on the TCR CDR3 using the HTBI primer set. TCRdb independently ran MiXCR on the multiplex PCR reads; one entry per CDR3 protein. The sample contains approximately 590,000 distinct CDR3 sequences, around 16% of which appear only once. Specimen: blood. The receptor source for this set is a young woman with Graves' hyperthyroidism.

This clonotype was seen only a few times. This chain connects TRBV4-2 to TRBJ2-7, with 7 bases fitting TRBD2. Per germline, CDR1 LGHNA and CDR2 YNFKEQ. Trimming removed 0 bases from V and 1 base from J; junction bases left unmatched: 3. The CDR3 sequence is 15 residues long. Written as DNA, the CDR3 is TGTGCCAGCAGCCAAGAATGGCGGGAGTCCTACGAGCAGTACTTC. This encodes CASSQEWRESYEQYF.

In its sample, this clonotype was seen a few times. This sequence joins TRBV2 and TRBJ2-1; 13 bases align to TRBD2. This CDR3 comprises 16 residues. The V segment lost 6 bases and the J segment 0 bases; nucleotides outside the gene matches: 2. Germline assignment: CDR1 SNHLY and CDR2 FYNNEI. CDR3 amino acids: CASSGTSGTSYNEQFF. In DNA, the CDR3 is TGTGCCAGCAGCGGGACTAGCGGGACCTCCTACAATGAGCAGTTCTTC.

This clonotype was detected many times. The chain is built from TRBV2 and TRBJ1-1, with D hard to call. Germline loops: CDR1 SNHLY, CDR2 FYNNEI. The CDR3 has 11 amino acids. Trimming took 5 bases from V and 8 from J, leaving 9 bases between them. CDR3 sequence (DNA): TGTGCCAGCAGTCGAGAGGCGGAAGCTTTCTTT. Protein: CASSREAEAFF. The whole variable domain, remainder taken from reference TRBV2 and TRBJ1-1, is EPEVTQTPSHQVTQMGQEVILRCVPISNHLYFYWYRQILGQKVEFLVSFYNNEISEKSEIFDDQFSVERPDGSNFTLKIRSTKLEDSAMYFCASSREAEAFFGQGTRLTVV.

The rearrangement uses TRBV27 and TRBJ1-1; D is unclear. The CDR3 has 14 amino acids. Germline V gene lookup returns CDR1 MNHEY and CDR2 SMNVEV (reference sequence). Trimming pared 8 bases from V and 1 base from J, leaving 14 bases between. In DNA, the CDR3 is TGTGCCAGCGGGTCGGTGCGGACGAACACTGAAGCTTTCTTT. Protein sequence: CASGSVRTNTEAFF.

About this clonotype: Given a much more abundant clone one base away, this may be a read error. The V call is TRBV27, the J call TRBJ2-7, with no clear D. The CDR3 spans 14 residues. Germline-derived CDR1 and CDR2 are MNHEY and SMNVEV (reference sequence). V was trimmed by 5 bases and J by 2 bases, leaving 13 bases between them. The CDR3 loop is CASSDSGSTYEQYF. The CDR3, as DNA: TGTGCCAGCAGTGATTCAGGTTCGACCTACGAGCAGTACTTC.

This clonotype has a handful of counts. The V call is TRBV11-2, the J call TRBJ1-1; possible D gene TRBD1, 6 bases. Germline V lookup: CDR1 SGHAT, CDR2 FQNNGV. This CDR3 spans 15 amino acids. V was shortened by 5 bases and J by 6 bases, with 19 bases between the two germline ends. For the CDR3, the DNA is TGTGCCAGCAGCCCTAGAACAGGTTGGGGGCCTGAAGCTTTCTTT. This gives the protein CASSPRTGWGPEAFF.

In this sample, this clonotype turned up a few times. The rearrangement joins TRBV29-1 to TRBJ2-1, with 9 bases identical to TRBD2. Trimming cost V 3 bases and J 6 bases; bases outside gene matches: 6. The CDR3 spans 14 residues. CDR1 and CDR2 (germline): SQVTM, ANQGSEA. CDR3 residues: CSVDIAGDVNEQFF. CDR3 nucleotide sequence: TGCAGCGTTGATATAGCGGGAGACGTCAATGAGCAGTTCTTC.

This clonotype was seen a few times. The chain joins TRBV9 to TRBJ2-7; D unclear. CDR1 and CDR2 from the germline V gene are SGDLS and YYNGEE. V was shortened by 4 bases and J by 0 bases, with 11 bases between the two germline ends. The CDR3 runs 14 residues. Written as DNA, the CDR3 is TGTGCCAGCAGCCAAAGGGCCGTCTCCTACGAGCAGTACTTC. This gives the protein CASSQRAVSYEQYF.

The V gene is TRBV5-6, the J gene TRBJ1-2; 11 nucleotides match TRBD1. V shed 2 bases, J shed 4 bases, and the junction held 4 bases outside the gene matches. The CDR3 length is 15 residues. Germline CDR1 SGHDT, CDR2 YYEEEE. The CDR3 loop reads CASSFTGTGGYGYTF. The CDR3 nucleotides read TGTGCCAGCAGCTTCACCGGGACAGGGGGCTATGGCTACACCTTC.

This clonotype was observed many times. V is TRBV6-5 and J is TRBJ1-1; TRBD1 might be the D (5 bases). Trimming took 2 bases from V and 4 from J, leaving 8 bases between them. Germline CDR1 is MNHEY and CDR2 is SVGAGI. CDR3 size: 13 residues. CDR3 in amino acids: CASSYRGGTEAFF. As DNA, the CDR3 is TGTGCCAGCAGTTACAGGGGAGGCACTGAAGCTTTCTTT.

In its sample, this clonotype was seen many times. This chain connects TRBV30 to TRBJ1-1, with TRBD1 as a possible D gene (6 bases). The CDR3 consists of 15 residues. Germline V gene sequence: CDR1 GTSNPN, CDR2 SVGIG (reference sequence). Trimming shortened V by 0 bases and J by 5 bases, and 16 bases separated the two germline ends. The CDR3 protein is CAWSVVSRGWTEAFF. The CDR3 bases are TGTGCCTGGAGTGTAGTGTCGAGGGGGTGGACTGAAGCTTTCTTT.

This clonotype was found many times. V and J are TRBV28 and TRBJ2-7; TRBD2 matches at 10 bases. Germline CDR1 is MDHEN and CDR2 is SYDVKM. The CDR3 covers 13 residues. Trimming removed 6 bases from V and 6 bases from J; junction bases left unmatched: 5. CDR3 in amino acids: CASRPSGSGEQYF. The CDR3 DNA follows: TGTGCCAGCAGACCTAGCGGGAGCGGCGAGCAGTACTTC.

The J gene is TRBJ2-1, the V gene TRBV6-5; 12 positions agree with TRBD2. Germline trimming cut 2 bases from V and 12 bases from J; bases unmatched to any gene: 5. The CDR3 runs 14 residues. Germline V gene lookup returns CDR1 MNHEY and CDR2 SVGAGI. CDR3 protein: CASSYPGLAGRQFF. The CDR3 coding sequence is TGTGCCAGCAGTTACCCAGGACTAGCGGGGAGGCAGTTCTTC.

There are a few counts of this clonotype. A much larger clone differs by one base, so this may be a read error. This chain connects TRBV12-3 or TRBV12-4 to TRBJ2-7; D gene ambiguous. The CDR3 is 13 amino acids. In DNA form, the CDR3 reads TGTGCCAGCGGGTCACGAGACCTATACGAGCAGCACTTC. Translating gives CASGSRDLYEQHF.

This clonotype showed up just a few times. V and J are TRBV9 and TRBJ1-1; TRBD1 might be the D (5 bases). Germline V gene data show CDR1 as SGDLS and CDR2 as YYNGEE. The length of the CDR3 is 14 residues. V was shortened by 1 base and J by 6 bases, with 13 bases between the two germline ends. CDR3 coding DNA: TGTGCCAGCAGCGTATCGGGGGGGGAGGCTGAAGCTTTCTTT. This sequence encodes CASSVSGGEAEAFF.

This clonotype was found a few times. The chain combines TRBV7-9 with TRBJ2-2; 11 bases are shared with TRBD2. The CDR3 totals 16 residues. J gave up 1 base and V 2 bases, and 0 bases lay outside the gene matches. Germline loops: CDR1 SEHNR, CDR2 FQNEAQ (reference sequence). In DNA, the CDR3 is TGTGCCAGCAGCTTAACTAGCGGGAGGAACACCGGGGAGCTGTTTTTT. Protein sequence: CASSLTSGRNTGELFF.

This clonotype was observed at least ten times. The V and J genes are TRBV27 and TRBJ2-5; D is perhaps TRBD1 (6 bases). V lost 3 bases, J lost 4 bases, and 15 bases lay in between. CDR3 length: 15 amino acids. CDR1 is MNHEY and CDR2 is SMNVEV in the germline V gene (reference sequence). The CDR3 region is CASSLVPQGRETQYF. CDR3 nucleotide sequence: TGTGCCAGCAGTTTGGTCCCCCAGGGGAGAGAGACCCAGTACTTC.